This TCR beta chain originates from a study of shared clonotypes between healthy human individuals. Clones were read by immunoSEQ multiplex PCR, and TCRdb kept only the in-frame ones, dropping some. This repertoire shows about 1.5 million clones, approximately 98% found once; its top ten account for roughly 0.4%. Sequencing was done on a sample of naive CD4+ T cells sorted from blood. Subset described: CD45RA+ positively selected. The receptor comes from a man between 25 and 39 years old in good health.

The chain's CDR3 is CASSLGGNSSPLHF. The CDR3 nucleotides read TGTGCCAGCAGCTTGGGGGGCAATAGTTCACCCCTCCACTTT. The rearrangement joins TRBV5-4 to TRBJ1-6; D perhaps matches TRBD1 (5 bases). From germline, CDR1 is SGHNT and CDR2 YYREEE (reference sequence). The V gene lost 0 bases and the J gene lost 9 bases, with 10 bases spanning the gap. This CDR3 has 14 amino acids.